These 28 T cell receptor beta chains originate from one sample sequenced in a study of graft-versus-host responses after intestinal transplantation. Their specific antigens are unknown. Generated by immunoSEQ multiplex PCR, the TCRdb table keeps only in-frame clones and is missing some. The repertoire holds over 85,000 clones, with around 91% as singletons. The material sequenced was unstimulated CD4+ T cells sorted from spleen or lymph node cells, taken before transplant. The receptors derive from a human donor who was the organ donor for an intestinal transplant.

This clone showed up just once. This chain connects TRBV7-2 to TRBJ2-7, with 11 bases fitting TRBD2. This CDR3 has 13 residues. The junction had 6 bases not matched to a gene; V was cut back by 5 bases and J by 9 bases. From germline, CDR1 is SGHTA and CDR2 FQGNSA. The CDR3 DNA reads TGTGCCAGCAGCCCCGACGGGACTAGCGGGCAGTACTTC. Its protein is CASSPDGTSGQYF.

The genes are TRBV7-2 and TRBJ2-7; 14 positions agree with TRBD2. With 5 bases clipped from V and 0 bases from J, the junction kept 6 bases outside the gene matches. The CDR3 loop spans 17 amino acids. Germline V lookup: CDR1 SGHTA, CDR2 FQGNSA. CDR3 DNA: TGTGCCAGCAGCCGGACTAGCGGGGGGCATAGCTCCTACGAGCAGTACTTC. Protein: CASSRTSGGHSSYEQYF.

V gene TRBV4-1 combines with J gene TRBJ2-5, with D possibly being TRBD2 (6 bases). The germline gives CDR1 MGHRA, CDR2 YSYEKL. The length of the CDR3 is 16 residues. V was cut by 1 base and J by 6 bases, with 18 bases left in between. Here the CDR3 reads CASSQGFSGLVKTQYF. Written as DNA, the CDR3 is TGCGCCAGCAGCCAAGGATTTAGCGGCTTAGTAAAGACCCAGTACTTC.

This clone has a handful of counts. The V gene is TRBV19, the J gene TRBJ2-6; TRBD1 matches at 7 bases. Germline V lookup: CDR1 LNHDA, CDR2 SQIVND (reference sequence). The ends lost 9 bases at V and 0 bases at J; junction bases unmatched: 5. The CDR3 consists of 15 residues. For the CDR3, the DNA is TGTGCCAGCGGACAGGCGAACTCTGGGGCCAACGTCCTGACTTTC. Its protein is CASGQANSGANVLTF.

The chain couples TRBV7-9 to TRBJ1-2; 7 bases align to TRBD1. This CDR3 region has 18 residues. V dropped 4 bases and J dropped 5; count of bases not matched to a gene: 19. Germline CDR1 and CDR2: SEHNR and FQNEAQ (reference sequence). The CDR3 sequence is CASSSGSRTGRLPYGYTF. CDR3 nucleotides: TGTGCCAGCAGCTCGGGAAGTAGGACAGGCCGATTGCCATATGGCTACACCTTC.

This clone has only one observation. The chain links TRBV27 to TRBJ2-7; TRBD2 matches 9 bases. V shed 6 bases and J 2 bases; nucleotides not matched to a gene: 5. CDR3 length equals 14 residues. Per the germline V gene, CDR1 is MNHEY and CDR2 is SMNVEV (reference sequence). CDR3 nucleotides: TGTGCCAGCAGGTTAGCGGGGGCTACCTACGAGCAGTACTTC. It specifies CASRLAGATYEQYF.

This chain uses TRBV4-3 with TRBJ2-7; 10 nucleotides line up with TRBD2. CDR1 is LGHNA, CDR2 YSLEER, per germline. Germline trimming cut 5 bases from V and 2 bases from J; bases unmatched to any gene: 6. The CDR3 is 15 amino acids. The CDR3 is CASSTRLAGAYEQYF. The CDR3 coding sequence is TGCGCCAGCAGCACCCGACTAGCGGGCGCCTACGAGCAGTACTTC.

The CDR3 DNA follows: TGTGCCAGCAGTGCCTGGACAGGGGGCTCTGGAAACACCATATATTTT. Amino acid sequence: CASSAWTGGSGNTIYF. The chain has TRBV7-9 and TRBJ1-3; TRBD1 matches at 10 bases. The trim removed 6 bases at V and 0 bases at J, leaving 5 bases unmatched. The CDR3 length is 16 residues. CDR1 and CDR2 (germline): SEHNR, FQNEAQ (reference sequence).

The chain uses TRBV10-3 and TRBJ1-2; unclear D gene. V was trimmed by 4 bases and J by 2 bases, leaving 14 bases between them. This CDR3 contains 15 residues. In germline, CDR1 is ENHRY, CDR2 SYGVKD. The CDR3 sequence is CAISGTPLENYGYTF. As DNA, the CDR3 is TGTGCCATCAGTGGGACTCCTTTGGAGAACTATGGCTACACCTTC.

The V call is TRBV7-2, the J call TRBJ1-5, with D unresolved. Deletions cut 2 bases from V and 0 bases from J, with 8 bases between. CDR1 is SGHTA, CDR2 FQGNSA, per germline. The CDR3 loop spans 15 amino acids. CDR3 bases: TGTGCCAGCAGCTTACCTCAGTATAGCAATCAGCCCCAGCATTTT. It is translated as CASSLPQYSNQPQHF.

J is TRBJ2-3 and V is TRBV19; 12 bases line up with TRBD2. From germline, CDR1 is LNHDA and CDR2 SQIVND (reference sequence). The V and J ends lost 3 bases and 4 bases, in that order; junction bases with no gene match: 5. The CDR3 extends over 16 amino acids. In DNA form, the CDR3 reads TGTGCCAGTAGTATCGGACGACTAGCGGGGGCAGATACGCAGTATTTT. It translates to CASSIGRLAGADTQYF.

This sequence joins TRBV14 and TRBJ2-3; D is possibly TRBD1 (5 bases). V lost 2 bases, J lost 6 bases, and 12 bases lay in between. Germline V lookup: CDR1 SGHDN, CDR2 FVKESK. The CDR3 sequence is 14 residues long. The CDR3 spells CASSQPGLIDTQYF. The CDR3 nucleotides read TGTGCCAGCAGCCAACCAGGGCTGATTGATACGCAGTATTTT.

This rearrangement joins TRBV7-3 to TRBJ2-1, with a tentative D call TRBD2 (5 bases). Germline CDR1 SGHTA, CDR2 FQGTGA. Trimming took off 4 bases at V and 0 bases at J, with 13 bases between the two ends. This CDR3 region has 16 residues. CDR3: CASSSRGSSSYNEQFF. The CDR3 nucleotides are TGTGCCAGCAGCTCACGGGGATCGAGCTCCTACAATGAGCAGTTCTTC.

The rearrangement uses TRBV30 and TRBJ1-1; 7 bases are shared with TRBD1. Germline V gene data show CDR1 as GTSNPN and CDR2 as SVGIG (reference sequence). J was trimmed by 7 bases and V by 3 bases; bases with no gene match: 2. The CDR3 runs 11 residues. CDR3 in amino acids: CAWRNRGEAFF. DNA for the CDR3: TGTGCCTGGAGAAACAGGGGTGAAGCTTTCTTT.

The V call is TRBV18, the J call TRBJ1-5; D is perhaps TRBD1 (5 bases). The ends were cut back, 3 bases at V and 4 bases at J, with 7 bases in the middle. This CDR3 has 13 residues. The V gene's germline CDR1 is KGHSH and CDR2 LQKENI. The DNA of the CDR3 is TGTGCCAGCTCACCTGACAGAAATCAGCCCCAGCATTTT. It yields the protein CASSPDRNQPQHF.

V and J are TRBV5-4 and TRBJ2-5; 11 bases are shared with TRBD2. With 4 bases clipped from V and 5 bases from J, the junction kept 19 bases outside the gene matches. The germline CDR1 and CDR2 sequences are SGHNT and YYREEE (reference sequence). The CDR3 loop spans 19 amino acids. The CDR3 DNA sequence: TGTGCCAGCAGCCGCGGTCCTAGCGGGGGGAGCCTTCGTGAGGAGACCCAGTACTTC. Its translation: CASSRGPSGGSLREETQYF.

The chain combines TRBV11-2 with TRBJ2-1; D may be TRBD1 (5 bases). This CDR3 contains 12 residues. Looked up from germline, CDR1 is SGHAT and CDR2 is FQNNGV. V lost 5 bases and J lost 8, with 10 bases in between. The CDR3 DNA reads TGTGCCAGCAGCCAAACCAGGGATGAGCAGTTCTTC. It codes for CASSQTRDEQFF.

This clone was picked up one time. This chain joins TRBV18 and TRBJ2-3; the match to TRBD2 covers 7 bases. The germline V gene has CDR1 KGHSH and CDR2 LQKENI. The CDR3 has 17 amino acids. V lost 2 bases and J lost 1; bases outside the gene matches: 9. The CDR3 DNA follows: TGTGCCAGCTCACCAATAAAGCGGGGCGGGGGCACAGATACGCAGTATTTT. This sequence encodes CASSPIKRGGGTDTQYF.

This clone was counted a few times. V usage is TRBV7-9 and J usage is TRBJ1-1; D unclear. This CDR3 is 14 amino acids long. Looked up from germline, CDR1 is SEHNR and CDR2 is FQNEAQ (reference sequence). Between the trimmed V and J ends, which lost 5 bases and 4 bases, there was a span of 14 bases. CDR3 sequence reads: CASSPWDSGTEAFF. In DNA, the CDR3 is TGTGCCAGCAGCCCCTGGGATAGCGGCACTGAAGCTTTCTTT.

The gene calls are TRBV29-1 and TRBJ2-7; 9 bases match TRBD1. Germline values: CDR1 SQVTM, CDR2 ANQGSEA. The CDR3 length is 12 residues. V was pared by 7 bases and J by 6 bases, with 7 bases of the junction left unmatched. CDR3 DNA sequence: TGCAGCGCCTCCGGACAGGGGCGCGAGCAGTACTTC. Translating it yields CSASGQGREQYF.

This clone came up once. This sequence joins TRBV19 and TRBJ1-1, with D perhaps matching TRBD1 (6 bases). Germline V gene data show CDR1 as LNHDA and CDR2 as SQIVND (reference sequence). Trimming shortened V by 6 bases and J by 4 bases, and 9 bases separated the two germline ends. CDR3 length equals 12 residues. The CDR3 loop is CASRRGSTEAFF. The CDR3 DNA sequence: TGTGCCAGTAGAAGGGGGAGCACTGAAGCTTTCTTT.

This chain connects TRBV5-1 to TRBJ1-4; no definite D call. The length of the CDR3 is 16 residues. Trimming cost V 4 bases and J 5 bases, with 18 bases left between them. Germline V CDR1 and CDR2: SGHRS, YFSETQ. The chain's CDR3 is CASSPQGAGWNEKLFF. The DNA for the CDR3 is TGCGCCAGCAGCCCCCAAGGAGCGGGGTGGAATGAAAAACTGTTTTTT.

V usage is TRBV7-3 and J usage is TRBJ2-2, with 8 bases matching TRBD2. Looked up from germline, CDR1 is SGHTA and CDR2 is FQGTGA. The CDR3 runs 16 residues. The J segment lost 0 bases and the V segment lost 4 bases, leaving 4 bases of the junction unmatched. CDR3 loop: CASSSRAGANTGELFF. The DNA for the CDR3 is TGTGCCAGCAGCTCGCGAGCGGGAGCGAACACCGGGGAGCTGTTTTTT.

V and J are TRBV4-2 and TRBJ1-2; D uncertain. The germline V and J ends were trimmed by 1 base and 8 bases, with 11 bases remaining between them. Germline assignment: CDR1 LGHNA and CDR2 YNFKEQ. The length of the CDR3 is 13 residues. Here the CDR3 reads CASSQGGWEGYTF. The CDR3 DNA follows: TGTGCCAGCAGCCAAGGAGGGTGGGAGGGCTACACCTTC.

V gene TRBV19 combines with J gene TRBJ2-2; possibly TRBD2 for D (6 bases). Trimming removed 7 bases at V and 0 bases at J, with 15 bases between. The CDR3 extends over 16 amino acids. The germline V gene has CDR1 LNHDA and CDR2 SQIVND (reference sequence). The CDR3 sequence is CASIPPGGTNTGELFF. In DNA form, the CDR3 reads TGTGCCAGTATTCCACCTGGGGGGACGAACACCGGGGAGCTGTTTTTT.

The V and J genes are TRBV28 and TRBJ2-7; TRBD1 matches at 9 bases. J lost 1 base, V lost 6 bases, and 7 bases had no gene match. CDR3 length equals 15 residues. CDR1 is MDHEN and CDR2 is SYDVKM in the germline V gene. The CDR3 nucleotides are TGTGCCAGCAGGGGTTTAGGGACAGGGTCCTACGAGCAGTACTTC. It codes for CASRGLGTGSYEQYF.

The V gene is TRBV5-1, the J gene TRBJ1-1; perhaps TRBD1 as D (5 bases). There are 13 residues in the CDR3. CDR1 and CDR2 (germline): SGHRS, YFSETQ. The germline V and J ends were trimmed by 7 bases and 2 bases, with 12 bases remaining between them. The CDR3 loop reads CASAKQANTEAFF. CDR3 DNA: TGCGCCAGCGCCAAACAGGCTAACACTGAAGCTTTCTTT.

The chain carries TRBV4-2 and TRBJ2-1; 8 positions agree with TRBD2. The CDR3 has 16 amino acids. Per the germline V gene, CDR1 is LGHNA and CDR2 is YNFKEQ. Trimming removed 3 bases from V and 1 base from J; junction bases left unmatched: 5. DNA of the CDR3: TGTGCCAGCAGCCATCCGAGCGGGGGATCCTACAATGAGCAGTTCTTC. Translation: CASSHPSGGSYNEQFF.